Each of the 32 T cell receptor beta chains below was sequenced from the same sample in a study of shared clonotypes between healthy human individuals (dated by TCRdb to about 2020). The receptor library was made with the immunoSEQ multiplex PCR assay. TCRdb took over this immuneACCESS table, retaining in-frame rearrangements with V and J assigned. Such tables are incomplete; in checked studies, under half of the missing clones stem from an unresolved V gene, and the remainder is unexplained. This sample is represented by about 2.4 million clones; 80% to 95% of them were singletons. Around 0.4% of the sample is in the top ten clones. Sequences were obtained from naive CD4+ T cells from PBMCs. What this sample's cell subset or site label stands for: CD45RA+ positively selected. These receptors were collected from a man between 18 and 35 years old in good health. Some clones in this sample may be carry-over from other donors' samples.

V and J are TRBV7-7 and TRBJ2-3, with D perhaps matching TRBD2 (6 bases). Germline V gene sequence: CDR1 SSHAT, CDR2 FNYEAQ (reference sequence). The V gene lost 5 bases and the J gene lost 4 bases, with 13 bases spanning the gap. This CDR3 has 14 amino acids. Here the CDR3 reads CASSNGGVADTQYF. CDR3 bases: TGTGCCAGCAGCAATGGAGGGGTGGCAGATACGCAGTATTTT.

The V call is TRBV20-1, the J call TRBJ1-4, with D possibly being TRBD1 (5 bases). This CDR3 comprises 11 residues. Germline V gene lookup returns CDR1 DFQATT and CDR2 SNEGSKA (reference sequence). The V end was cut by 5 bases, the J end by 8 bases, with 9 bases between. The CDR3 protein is CSAGAREKLFF. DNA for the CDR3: TGCAGTGCTGGGGCCCGCGAAAAACTGTTTTTT.

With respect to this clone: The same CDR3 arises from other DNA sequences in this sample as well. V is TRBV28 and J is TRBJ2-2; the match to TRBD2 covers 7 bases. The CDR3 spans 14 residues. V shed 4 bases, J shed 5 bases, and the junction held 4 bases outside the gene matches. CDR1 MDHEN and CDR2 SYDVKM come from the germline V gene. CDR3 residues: CASSSPGGTGELFF. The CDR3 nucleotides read TGTGCCAGCAGTTCACCCGGGGGGACCGGGGAGCTGTTTTTT.

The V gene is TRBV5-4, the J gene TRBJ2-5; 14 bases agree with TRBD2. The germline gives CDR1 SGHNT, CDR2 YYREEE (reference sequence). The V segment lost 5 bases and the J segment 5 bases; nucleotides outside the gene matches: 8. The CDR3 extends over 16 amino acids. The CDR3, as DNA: TGTGCCAGCAGTCGGGGACTAGCGGGAGAGGGGGAGACCCAGTACTTC. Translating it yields CASSRGLAGEGETQYF.

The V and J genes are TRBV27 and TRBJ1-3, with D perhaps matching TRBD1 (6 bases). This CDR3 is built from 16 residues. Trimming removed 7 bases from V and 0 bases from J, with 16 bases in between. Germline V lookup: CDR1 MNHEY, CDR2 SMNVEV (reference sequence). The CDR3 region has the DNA TGTGCCAGCAAGAAGGTGGGGGGCTCCTCTGGAAACACCATATATTTT. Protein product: CASKKVGGSSGNTIYF.

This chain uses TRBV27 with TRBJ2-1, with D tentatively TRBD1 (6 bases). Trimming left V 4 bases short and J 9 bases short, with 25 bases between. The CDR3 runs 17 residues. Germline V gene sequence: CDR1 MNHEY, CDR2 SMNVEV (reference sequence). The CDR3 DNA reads TGTGCCAGCAGTTCCACGAGGGGGTCTAGGCAAGCCCGTGAGCAGTTCTTC. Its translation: CASSSTRGSRQAREQFF.

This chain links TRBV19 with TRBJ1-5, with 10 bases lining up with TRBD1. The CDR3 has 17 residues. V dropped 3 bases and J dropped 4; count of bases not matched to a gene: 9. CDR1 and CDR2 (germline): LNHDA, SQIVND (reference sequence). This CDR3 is CASSIRTGTGVNQPQHF. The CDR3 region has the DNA TGTGCCAGTAGTATCCGGACCGGGACAGGGGTAAATCAGCCCCAGCATTTT.

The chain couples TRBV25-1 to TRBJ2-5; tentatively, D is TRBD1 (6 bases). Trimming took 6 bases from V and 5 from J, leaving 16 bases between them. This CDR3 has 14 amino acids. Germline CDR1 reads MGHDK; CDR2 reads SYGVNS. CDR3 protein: CASRDTGFAETQYF. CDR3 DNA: TGTGCCAGCAGAGACACAGGGTTTGCGGAGACCCAGTACTTC.

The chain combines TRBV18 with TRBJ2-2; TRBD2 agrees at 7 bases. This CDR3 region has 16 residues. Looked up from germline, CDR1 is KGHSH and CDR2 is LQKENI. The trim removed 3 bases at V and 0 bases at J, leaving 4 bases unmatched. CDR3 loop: CASSPGLSANTGELFF. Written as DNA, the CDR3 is TGTGCCAGCTCACCGGGACTATCCGCGAACACCGGGGAGCTGTTTTTT.

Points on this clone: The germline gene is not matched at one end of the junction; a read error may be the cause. CDR3 amino acids: CASSLLTPYDSPLHF. For the CDR3, the DNA is TGTGCCAGCAGCTTACTGACTCCCTATGATTCACCCCTCCACTTT. The chain links TRBV7-9 to TRBJ1-6; D is ambiguous. This CDR3 is built from 15 residues. From germline, CDR1 is SEHNR and CDR2 FQNEAQ (reference sequence).

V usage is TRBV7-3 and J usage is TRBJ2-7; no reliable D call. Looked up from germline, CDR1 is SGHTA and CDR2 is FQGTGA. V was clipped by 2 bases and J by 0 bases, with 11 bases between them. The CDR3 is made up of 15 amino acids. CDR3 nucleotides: TGTGCCAGCAGCTTATCTCCCACGAGCTCCTACGAGCAGTACTTC. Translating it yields CASSLSPTSSYEQYF. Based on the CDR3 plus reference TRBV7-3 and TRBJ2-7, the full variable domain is GAGVSQTPSNKVTEKGKYVELRCDPISGHTALYWYRQSLGQGPEFLIYFQGTGAADDSGLPNDRFFAVRPEGSVSTLKIQRTERGDSAVYLCASSLSPTSSYEQYFGPGTRLTVT.

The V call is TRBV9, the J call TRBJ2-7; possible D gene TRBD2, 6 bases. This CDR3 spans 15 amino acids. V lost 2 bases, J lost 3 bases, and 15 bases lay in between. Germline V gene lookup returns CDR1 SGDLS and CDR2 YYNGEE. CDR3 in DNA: TGTGCCAGCAGCGTGGGGGAGGCCCCTGTCTACGAGCAGTACTTC. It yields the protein CASSVGEAPVYEQYF.

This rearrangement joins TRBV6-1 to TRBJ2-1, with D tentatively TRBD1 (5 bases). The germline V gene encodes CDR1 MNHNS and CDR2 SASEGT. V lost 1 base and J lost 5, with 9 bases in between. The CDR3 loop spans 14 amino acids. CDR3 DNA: TGTGCCAGCAGTGAAGTGTACAGGAACAATGAGCAGTTCTTC. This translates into CASSEVYRNNEQFF.

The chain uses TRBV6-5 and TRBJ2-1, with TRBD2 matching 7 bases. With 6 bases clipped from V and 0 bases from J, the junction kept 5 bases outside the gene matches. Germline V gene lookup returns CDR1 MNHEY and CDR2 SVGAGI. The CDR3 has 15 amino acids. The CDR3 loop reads CASSPSGTSYNEQFF. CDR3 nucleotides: TGTGCCAGCAGCCCCAGCGGGACCTCCTACAATGAGCAGTTCTTC.

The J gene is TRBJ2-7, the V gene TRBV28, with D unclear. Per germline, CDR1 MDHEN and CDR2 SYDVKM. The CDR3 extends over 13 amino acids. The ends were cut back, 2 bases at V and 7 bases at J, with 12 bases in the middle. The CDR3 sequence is CASSLTVGWEQYF. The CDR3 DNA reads TGTGCCAGCAGTTTAACGGTTGGCTGGGAGCAGTACTTC.

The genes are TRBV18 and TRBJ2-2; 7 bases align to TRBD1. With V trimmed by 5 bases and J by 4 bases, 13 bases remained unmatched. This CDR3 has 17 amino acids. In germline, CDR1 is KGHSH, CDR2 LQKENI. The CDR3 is CASSSRQGIFGTGELFF. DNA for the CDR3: TGTGCCAGCTCAAGTCGACAGGGAATTTTCGGCACCGGGGAGCTGTTTTTT.

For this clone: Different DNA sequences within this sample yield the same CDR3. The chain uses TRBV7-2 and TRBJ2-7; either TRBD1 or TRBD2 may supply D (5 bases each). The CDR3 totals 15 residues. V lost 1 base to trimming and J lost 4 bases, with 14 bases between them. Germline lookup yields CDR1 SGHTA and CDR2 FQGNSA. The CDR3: CASSLVGRGLYEQYF. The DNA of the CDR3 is TGTGCCAGCAGCTTAGTCGGCCGGGGCCTGTACGAGCAGTACTTC.

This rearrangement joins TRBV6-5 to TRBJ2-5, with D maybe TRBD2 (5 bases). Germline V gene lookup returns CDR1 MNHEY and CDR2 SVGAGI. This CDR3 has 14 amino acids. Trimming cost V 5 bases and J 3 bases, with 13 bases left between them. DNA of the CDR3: TGTGCCAGCAGTCCCCAAGGGAGAGAAGAGACCCAGTACTTC. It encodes CASSPQGREETQYF.

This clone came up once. The CDR3 bases are TGTGCCAGCAGGGGGAGGCTGGGTTGGGTAGAAAAACTGTTTTTT. Its translation: CASRGRLGWVEKLFF. The V call is TRBV2, the J call TRBJ1-4; D remains unclear. V was cut by 6 bases and J by 8 bases, with 19 bases left in between. CDR1 and CDR2 (germline): SNHLY, FYNNEI. This CDR3 spans 15 amino acids.

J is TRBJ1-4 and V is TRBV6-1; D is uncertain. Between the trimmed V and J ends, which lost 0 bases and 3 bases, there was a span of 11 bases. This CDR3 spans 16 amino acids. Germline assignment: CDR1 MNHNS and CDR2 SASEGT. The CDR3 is CASSEATGRSNEKLFF. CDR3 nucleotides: TGTGCCAGCAGTGAAGCGACGGGGAGGTCTAATGAAAAACTGTTTTTT.

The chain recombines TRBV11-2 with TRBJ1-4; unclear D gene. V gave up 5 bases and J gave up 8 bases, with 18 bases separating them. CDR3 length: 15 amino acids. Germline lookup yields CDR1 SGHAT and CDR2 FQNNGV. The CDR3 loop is CASSPPGDNGEKLFF. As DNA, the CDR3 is TGTGCCAGCAGCCCCCCCGGGGATAATGGGGAAAAACTGTTTTTT.

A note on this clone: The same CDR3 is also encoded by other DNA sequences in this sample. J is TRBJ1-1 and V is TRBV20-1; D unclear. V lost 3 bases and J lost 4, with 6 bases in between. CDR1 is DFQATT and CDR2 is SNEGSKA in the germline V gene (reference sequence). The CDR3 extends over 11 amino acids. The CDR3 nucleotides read TGCAGTGCTAGGGGCCTCACTGAAGCTTTCTTT. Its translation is CSARGLTEAFF.

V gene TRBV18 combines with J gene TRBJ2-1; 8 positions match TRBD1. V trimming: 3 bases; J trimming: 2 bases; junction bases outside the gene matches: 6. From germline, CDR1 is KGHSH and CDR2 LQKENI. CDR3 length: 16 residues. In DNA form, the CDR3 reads TGTGCCAGCTCACCCTCAGGACAGGGCCCCTACAATGAGCAGTTCTTC. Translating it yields CASSPSGQGPYNEQFF.

Here the CDR3 reads CASSTQGSWYEQYF. The CDR3, as DNA: TGTGCCAGCAGTACACAGGGGTCCTGGTACGAGCAGTACTTC. This chain uses TRBV2 with TRBJ2-7; TRBD1 matches at 7 bases. Germline-derived CDR1 and CDR2 are SNHLY and FYNNEI. J gave up 4 bases and V 5 bases, and 8 bases lay outside the gene matches. This CDR3 has 14 residues. Based on the CDR3 plus reference TRBV2 and TRBJ2-7, the full variable domain is EPEVTQTPSHQVTQMGQEVILRCVPISNHLYFYWYRQILGQKVEFLVSFYNNEISEKSEIFDDQFSVERPDGSNFTLKIRSTKLEDSAMYFCASSTQGSWYEQYFGPGTRLTVT.

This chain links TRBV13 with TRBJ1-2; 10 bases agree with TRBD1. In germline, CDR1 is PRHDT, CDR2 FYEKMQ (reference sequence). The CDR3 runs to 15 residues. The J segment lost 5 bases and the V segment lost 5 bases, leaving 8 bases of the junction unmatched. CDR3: CASSTWTGGGYGYTF. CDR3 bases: TGTGCCAGCAGCACCTGGACAGGGGGAGGTTATGGCTACACCTTC. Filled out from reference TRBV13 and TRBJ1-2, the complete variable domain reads AAGVIQSPRHLIKEKRETATLKCYPIPRHDTVYWYQQGPGQDPQFLISFYEKMQSDKGSIPDRFSAQQFSDYHSELNMSSLELGDSALYFCASSTWTGGGYGYTFGSGTRLTVV.

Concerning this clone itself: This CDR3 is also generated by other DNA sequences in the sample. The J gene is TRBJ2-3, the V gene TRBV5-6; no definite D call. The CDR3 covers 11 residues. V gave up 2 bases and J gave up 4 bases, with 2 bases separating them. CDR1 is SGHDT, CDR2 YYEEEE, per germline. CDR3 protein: CASSFADTQYF. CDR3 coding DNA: TGTGCCAGCAGCTTTGCAGATACGCAGTATTTT.

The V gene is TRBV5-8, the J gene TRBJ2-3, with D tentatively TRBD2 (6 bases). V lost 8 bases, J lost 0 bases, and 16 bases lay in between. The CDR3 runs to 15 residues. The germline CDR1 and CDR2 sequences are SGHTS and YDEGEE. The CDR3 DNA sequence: TGTGCCAGTGTACGTTTTAGCGGTAGCACAGATACGCAGTATTTT. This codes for CASVRFSGSTDTQYF. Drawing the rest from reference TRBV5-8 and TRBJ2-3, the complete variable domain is EAGVTQSPTHLIKTRGQQATLRCSPISGHTSVYWYQQALGLGLQFLLWYDEGEERNRGNFPPRFSGRQFPNYSSELNVNALELEDSALYLCASVRFSGSTDTQYFGPGTRLTVL.

The CDR3 nucleotides are TGTGCCAGCAGTGGCGAATCCCCTAGCGGGAGTGGCGATGAGCAGTTCTTC. Its protein is CASSGESPSGSGDEQFF. The rearrangement uses TRBV25-1 and TRBJ2-1, with TRBD2 identical over 10 bases. Germline loops: CDR1 MGHDK, CDR2 SYGVNS. The CDR3 is 17 residues long. Trimming at V came to 4 bases and at J to 8 bases, leaving 14 bases not matched to a gene.

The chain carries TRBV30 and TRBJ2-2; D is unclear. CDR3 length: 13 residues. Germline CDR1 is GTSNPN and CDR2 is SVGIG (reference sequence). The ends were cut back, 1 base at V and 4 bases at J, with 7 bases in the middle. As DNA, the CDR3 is TGTGCCTGGAGTGGGCTCATCACCGGGGAGCTGTTTTTT. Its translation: CAWSGLITGELFF.

In DNA form, the CDR3 reads TGCAGGGGAGCGGGAGGTGGTACGCAGTATTTT. This sequence encodes CRGAGGGTQYF. The chain is built from TRBV20-1 and TRBJ2-3; TRBD2 aligns across 9 bases. CDR3 size: 11 residues. The germline V gene has CDR1 DFQATT and CDR2 SNEGSKA (reference sequence).

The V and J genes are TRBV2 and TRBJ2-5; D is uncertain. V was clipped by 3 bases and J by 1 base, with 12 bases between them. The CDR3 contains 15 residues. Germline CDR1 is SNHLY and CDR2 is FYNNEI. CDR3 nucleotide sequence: TGTGCCAGCAGTGACGTAGGAAGCCCCCAAGAGACCCAGTACTTC. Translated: CASSDVGSPQETQYF.

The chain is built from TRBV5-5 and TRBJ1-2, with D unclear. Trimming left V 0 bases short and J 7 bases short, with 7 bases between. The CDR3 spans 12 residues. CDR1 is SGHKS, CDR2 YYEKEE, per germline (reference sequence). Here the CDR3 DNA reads TGTGCCAGCAGCTTGGTCGGATCTGGCTACACCTTC. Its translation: CASSLVGSGYTF.